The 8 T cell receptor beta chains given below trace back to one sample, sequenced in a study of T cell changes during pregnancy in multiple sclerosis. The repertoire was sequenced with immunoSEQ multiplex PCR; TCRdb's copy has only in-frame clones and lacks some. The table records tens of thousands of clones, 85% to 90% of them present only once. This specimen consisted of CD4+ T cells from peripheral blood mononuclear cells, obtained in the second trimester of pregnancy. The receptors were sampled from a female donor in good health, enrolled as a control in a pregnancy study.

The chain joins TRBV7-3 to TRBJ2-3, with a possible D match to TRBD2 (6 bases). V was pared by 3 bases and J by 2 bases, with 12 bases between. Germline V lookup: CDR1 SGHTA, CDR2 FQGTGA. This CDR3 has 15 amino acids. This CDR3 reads CASSLSGLPTDTQYF. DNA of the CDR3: TGTGCCAGCAGCTTGTCGGGACTCCCCACAGATACGCAGTATTTT.

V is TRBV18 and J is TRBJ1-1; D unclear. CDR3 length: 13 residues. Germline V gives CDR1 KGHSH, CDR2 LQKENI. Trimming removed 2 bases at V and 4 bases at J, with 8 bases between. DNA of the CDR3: TGTGCCAGCTCACCAATCGGTTCCACTGAAGCTTTCTTT. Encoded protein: CASSPIGSTEAFF.

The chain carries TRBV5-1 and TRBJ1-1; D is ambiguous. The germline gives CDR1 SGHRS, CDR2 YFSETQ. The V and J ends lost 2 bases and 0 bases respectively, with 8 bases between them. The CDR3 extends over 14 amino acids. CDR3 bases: TGCGCCAGCAGCTTACAGCATTTGAACACTGAAGCTTTCTTT. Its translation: CASSLQHLNTEAFF.

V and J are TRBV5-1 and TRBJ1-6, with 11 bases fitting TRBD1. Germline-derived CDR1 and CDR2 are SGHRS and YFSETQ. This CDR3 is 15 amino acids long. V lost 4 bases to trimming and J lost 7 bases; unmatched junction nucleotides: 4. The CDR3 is CASSGGTGGNSPLHF. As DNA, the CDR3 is TGCGCCAGCAGCGGCGGGACAGGGGGAAATTCACCCCTCCACTTT.

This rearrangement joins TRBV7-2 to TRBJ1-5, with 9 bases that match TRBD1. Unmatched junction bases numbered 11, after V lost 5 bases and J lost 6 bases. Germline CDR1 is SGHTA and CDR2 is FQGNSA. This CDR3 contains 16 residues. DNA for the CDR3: TGTGCCAGCAGCCCAGGCGGGACAGGGCAAAGTCAGCCCCAGCATTTT. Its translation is CASSPGGTGQSQPQHF.

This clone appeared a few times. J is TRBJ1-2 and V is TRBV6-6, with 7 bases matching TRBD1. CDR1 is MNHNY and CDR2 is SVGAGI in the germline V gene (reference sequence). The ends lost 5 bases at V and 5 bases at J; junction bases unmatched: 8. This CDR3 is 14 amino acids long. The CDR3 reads CASSRPGQLYGYTF. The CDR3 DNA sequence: TGTGCCAGCAGTCGCCCGGGACAGCTTTATGGCTACACCTTC.

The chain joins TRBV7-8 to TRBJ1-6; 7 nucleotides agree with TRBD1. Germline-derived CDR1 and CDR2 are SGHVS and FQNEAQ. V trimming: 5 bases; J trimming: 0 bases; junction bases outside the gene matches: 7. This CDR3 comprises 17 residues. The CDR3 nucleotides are TGTGCCAGCAGCCTCGGGACAGCCAGCTCCTATAATTCACCCCTCCACTTT. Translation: CASSLGTASSYNSPLHF.

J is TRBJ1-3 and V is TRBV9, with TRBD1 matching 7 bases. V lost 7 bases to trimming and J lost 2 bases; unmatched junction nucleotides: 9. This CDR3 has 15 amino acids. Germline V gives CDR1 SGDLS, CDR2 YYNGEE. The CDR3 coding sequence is TGTGCCAGCGGGGGTCGGGACAGCACTGGAAACACCATATATTTT. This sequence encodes CASGGRDSTGNTIYF. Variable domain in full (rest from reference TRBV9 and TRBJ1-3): DSGVTQTPKHLITATGQRVTLRCSPRSGDLSVYWYQQSLDQGLQFLIQYYNGEERAKGNILERFSAQQFPDLHSELNLSSLELGDSALYFCASGGRDSTGNTIYFGEGSWLTVV.